The clone carrying this TCR beta chain has only a few counts. TCRdb reprocessed the reads via MiXCR and lists one record per CDR3 protein. This repertoire shows around 180,000 distinct CDR3 sequences, roughly 19% found once; its top ten account for just under 3%. Germline V lookup: CDR1 SGHDT, CDR2 YYEEEE. The CDR3 consists of 16 residues. V was pared by 3 bases and J by 5 bases, with 5 bases of the junction left unmatched. This specimen belongs to a study of T cell repertoires in cytomegalovirus infection. The sequence was obtained from a human donor in good health (CMV status not recorded). Some clones in this sample may be carry-over from other donors' samples. The sequencing input was PBMCs. The chain is built from TRBV5-6 and TRBJ2-1; 13 bases are a match to TRBD2. In DNA, the CDR3 is TGTGCCAGCAGCTGGAGGACTAGCGGGAGAGACAATGAGCAGTTCTTC. It codes for CASSWRTSGRDNEQFF.